The rows below give T cell receptor beta chains drawn from one sample of a study of PD-1 blockade in classical Hodgkin lymphoma. Sequencing was performed with immunoSEQ multiplex PCR; in TCRdb, only in-frame clones are kept and a portion is missing. Among about 22,000 clones listed, about 91% were seen once. The sequenced sample was CD4+ T cells from blood. The receptors originated from a human donor with classical Hodgkin lymphoma. CDR3s include the opening cysteine and the closing phenylalanine or tryptophan. Fields, in order: D gene, CDR3 length, clone size, V gene, J gene, CDR3 DNA, CDR3 protein. The D gene is left open where the match is weak. Only part of the rows carry a size: once, few, many, or a class if the clone is expanded.

d_call: NA
cdr3_length: 16
clone_size: NA
v_call: TRBV6-6
j_call: TRBJ2-1
cdr3_nt: TGTGCCAGCAGTTACGTCCCGGGACACTACTACAATGAGCAGTTCTTC
cdr3_aa: CASSYVPGHYYNEQFF

d_call: TRBD1
cdr3_length: 14
clone_size: NA
v_call: TRBV11-2
j_call: TRBJ1-1
cdr3_nt: TGTGCCAGCAGCCAACGTAGGGGGCACACTGAAGCTTTCTTT
cdr3_aa: CASSQRRGHTEAFF

d_call: NA
cdr3_length: 12
clone_size: NA
v_call: TRBV6-5
j_call: TRBJ2-5
cdr3_nt: TGTGCCACCAGACCAGGGGTCGAGACCCAGTACTTC
cdr3_aa: CATRPGVETQYF

d_call: NA
cdr3_length: 16
clone_size: NA
v_call: TRBV7-9
j_call: TRBJ2-1
cdr3_nt: TGTGCCAGCAGCTCCTTGGCAGGCCCAAACTTCAATGAGCAGTTCTTC
cdr3_aa: CASSSLAGPNFNEQFF

d_call: TRBD1
cdr3_length: 19
clone_size: NA
v_call: TRBV28
j_call: TRBJ1-2
cdr3_nt: TGTGCCAGCTCGAGTGGGGACAGGACAATGCCCACATCGAGGTATGGCTACACCTTC
cdr3_aa: CASSSGDRTMPTSRYGYTF

d_call: TRBD1
cdr3_length: 16
clone_size: once
v_call: TRBV13
j_call: TRBJ2-1
cdr3_nt: TGTGCCAGCAGCTTAGGCGGGACAGGGGGATACAATGAGCAGTTCTTC
cdr3_aa: CASSLGGTGGYNEQFF

d_call: TRBD2
cdr3_length: 15
clone_size: NA
v_call: TRBV10-3
j_call: TRBJ2-7
cdr3_nt: TGTGCCATCAGTTACGTAGCGGGAGGTAGCCACGAGCAGTACTTC
cdr3_aa: CAISYVAGGSHEQYF

d_call: NA
cdr3_length: 13
clone_size: NA
v_call: TRBV19
j_call: TRBJ1-3
cdr3_nt: TGTGCCAGTAGTCCTCCTGGGAGGGGCACCATATATTTT
cdr3_aa: CASSPPGRGTIYF

d_call: NA
cdr3_length: 11
clone_size: NA
v_call: TRBV30
j_call: TRBJ2-1
cdr3_nt: TGTGCCTGGAGTTGGTCGGATGAGCAGTTCTTC
cdr3_aa: CAWSWSDEQFF

d_call: NA
cdr3_length: 13
clone_size: NA
v_call: TRBV4-3
j_call: TRBJ1-4
cdr3_nt: TGCGCCAGCAGCCAAGATCTTCGGGAAAGGTTGATTTTT
cdr3_aa: CASSQDLRERLIF

d_call: NA
cdr3_length: 16
clone_size: NA
v_call: TRBV18
j_call: TRBJ1-1
cdr3_nt: TGTGCCAGCTCCATATTCGATGTTACAGCTAACACTGAAGCTTTCTTT
cdr3_aa: CASSIFDVTANTEAFF

d_call: TRBD1
cdr3_length: 13
clone_size: few
v_call: TRBV6-5
j_call: TRBJ1-5
cdr3_nt: TGTGCCAGCAGCAATGACAGGGTATCGCCCCAGCATTTT
cdr3_aa: CASSNDRVSPQHF

d_call: NA
cdr3_length: 15
clone_size: once
v_call: TRBV4-2
j_call: TRBJ2-7
cdr3_nt: TGTGCCAGCAGCCTTACTACAACCCCCTCCTACGAGCAGTACTTC
cdr3_aa: CASSLTTTPSYEQYF

d_call: NA
cdr3_length: 14
clone_size: NA
v_call: TRBV27
j_call: TRBJ2-2
cdr3_nt: TGTGCCAGCAGTTTGCTAGGTGGCACCGGGGAGCTGTTTTTT
cdr3_aa: CASSLLGGTGELFF

d_call: NA
cdr3_length: 11
clone_size: NA
v_call: TRBV30
j_call: TRBJ2-7
cdr3_nt: TGTGCCTGGGGTTCCCTACGAGAGCAGTACTTC
cdr3_aa: CAWGSLREQYF

d_call: NA
cdr3_length: 14
clone_size: NA
v_call: TRBV30
j_call: TRBJ1-5
cdr3_nt: TGTGCCTGGAATAAGGGGGGTGGCAATCAGCCCCAGCATTTT
cdr3_aa: CAWNKGGGNQPQHF

d_call: TRBD2
cdr3_length: 14
clone_size: once
v_call: TRBV4-3
j_call: TRBJ2-1
cdr3_nt: TGCGCCAGCAGCCAAGGACTAGCTTCCAATGAGCAGTTCTTC
cdr3_aa: CASSQGLASNEQFF

d_call: NA
cdr3_length: 14
clone_size: NA
v_call: TRBV5-1
j_call: TRBJ2-1
cdr3_nt: TGCGCCAGCAGCTTGGGGGGTAGGTACAATGAGCAGTTCTTC
cdr3_aa: CASSLGGRYNEQFF

d_call: TRBD2
cdr3_length: 19
clone_size: NA
v_call: TRBV30
j_call: TRBJ2-1
cdr3_nt: TGTGCCTGGTGTCCGAACAGGGAAATGAGACTAGCGGCTTACAATGAGCAGTTCTTC
cdr3_aa: CAWCPNREMRLAAYNEQFF

d_call: NA
cdr3_length: 16
clone_size: NA
v_call: TRBV18
j_call: TRBJ2-2
cdr3_nt: TGTGCCAGCTCACCTTTTCCCACCGGCGGGGCCGGGGAGCTGTTTTTT
cdr3_aa: CASSPFPTGGAGELFF

d_call: TRBD2
cdr3_length: 18
clone_size: NA
v_call: TRBV4-2
j_call: TRBJ2-5
cdr3_nt: TGTGCCAGCAGCCAAGGGGGTAGCGGGAGCGCCCCCGGAGAGACCCAGTACTTC
cdr3_aa: CASSQGGSGSAPGETQYF

d_call: NA
cdr3_length: 15
clone_size: NA
v_call: TRBV28
j_call: TRBJ2-3
cdr3_nt: TGTGCCAGCACCCCCAGTGAGAATTGGGCAGATACGCAGTATTTT
cdr3_aa: CASTPSENWADTQYF

d_call: NA
cdr3_length: 13
clone_size: NA
v_call: TRBV29-1
j_call: TRBJ2-7
cdr3_nt: TGCAGCGTTGAAGGAAAGGGCAGCTACGAGCAGTACTTC
cdr3_aa: CSVEGKGSYEQYF

d_call: NA
cdr3_length: 15
clone_size: NA
v_call: TRBV6-5
j_call: TRBJ2-1
cdr3_nt: TGTGCCAGCAGTTATACCCCCGGAAACTACAATGAGCAGTTCTTC
cdr3_aa: CASSYTPGNYNEQFF

d_call: TRBD2
cdr3_length: 20
clone_size: NA
v_call: TRBV18
j_call: TRBJ2-3
cdr3_nt: TGTGCCAGCTCACCATTCGGCACAGGGAGAGCGGGGGGGCCCTCAGATACGCAGTATTTT
cdr3_aa: CASSPFGTGRAGGPSDTQYF

d_call: NA
cdr3_length: 15
clone_size: NA
v_call: TRBV25-1
j_call: TRBJ1-4
cdr3_nt: TGTGCCAGCAGTGAATACCGGGGTTCCAATGAAAAACTGTTTTTT
cdr3_aa: CASSEYRGSNEKLFF

d_call: NA
cdr3_length: 14
clone_size: NA
v_call: TRBV5-1
j_call: TRBJ2-7
cdr3_nt: TGCGCCAGCAGCCAGACAGGGAGGCGGTACGAGCAGTACTTC
cdr3_aa: CASSQTGRRYEQYF

d_call: NA
cdr3_length: 12
clone_size: NA
v_call: TRBV5-6
j_call: TRBJ2-7
cdr3_nt: TGTGCCAGCAGCTTGGCCATCGGTCCCCAGTACTTC
cdr3_aa: CASSLAIGPQYF

d_call: TRBD2
cdr3_length: 17
clone_size: NA
v_call: TRBV4-1
j_call: TRBJ2-1
cdr3_nt: TGCGCCAGCAGCCAATGGAGTAGCGGGAGCTCCTACAATGAGCAGTTCTTC
cdr3_aa: CASSQWSSGSSYNEQFF

d_call: TRBD1
cdr3_length: 15
clone_size: NA
v_call: TRBV11-3
j_call: TRBJ1-1
cdr3_nt: TGTGCCAGCAGGCACTCCGGGACAGGAGACACTGAAGCTTTCTTT
cdr3_aa: CASRHSGTGDTEAFF

d_call: TRBD1
cdr3_length: 14
clone_size: NA
v_call: TRBV6-1
j_call: TRBJ1-1
cdr3_nt: TGTGCCAGCAGTTTCGGACAGGCGAACACTGAAGCTTTCTTT
cdr3_aa: CASSFGQANTEAFF

d_call: NA
cdr3_length: 8
clone_size: NA
v_call: TRBV20-1
j_call: TRBJ1-2
cdr3_nt: TGCAGTGCTGGGGACCACCACTTC
cdr3_aa: CSAGDHHF

d_call: TRBD1
cdr3_length: 14
clone_size: NA
v_call: TRBV15
j_call: TRBJ2-7
cdr3_nt: TGTGCCACCAGCGGACAGGGCTTACCCTACGAGCAGTACTTC
cdr3_aa: CATSGQGLPYEQYF

d_call: NA
cdr3_length: 16
clone_size: NA
v_call: TRBV30
j_call: TRBJ2-7
cdr3_nt: TGTGCCTGGAAACCCGGACACGGTCGCGGTTCCTACGAGCAGTACTTC
cdr3_aa: CAWKPGHGRGSYEQYF

d_call: NA
cdr3_length: 13
clone_size: NA
v_call: TRBV5-1
j_call: TRBJ1-2
cdr3_nt: TGCGCCAGCAGCTTGGGACAGTCCTATGGCTACACCTTC
cdr3_aa: CASSLGQSYGYTF

d_call: NA
cdr3_length: 13
clone_size: NA
v_call: TRBV11-1
j_call: TRBJ1-1
cdr3_nt: TGTGCCAGCAGCTTAGAACCGGACACTGAAGCTTTCTTT
cdr3_aa: CASSLEPDTEAFF

d_call: NA
cdr3_length: 12
clone_size: NA
v_call: TRBV6-1
j_call: TRBJ1-4
cdr3_nt: TGTGCCAGTCGGGTCGTGGGTGAAAAACTGTTTTTT
cdr3_aa: CASRVVGEKLFF

d_call: TRBD1
cdr3_length: 14
clone_size: few
v_call: TRBV5-4
j_call: TRBJ1-1
cdr3_nt: TGTGCCAGCAGACCCCAGGACAGGGGGACTGAAGCTTTCTTT
cdr3_aa: CASRPQDRGTEAFF

d_call: NA
cdr3_length: 14
clone_size: NA
v_call: TRBV6-5
j_call: TRBJ1-2
cdr3_nt: TGTGCCAGCCGCTATATGACAGATATCTATGGCTACACCTTC
cdr3_aa: CASRYMTDIYGYTF

d_call: NA
cdr3_length: 13
clone_size: NA
v_call: TRBV29-1
j_call: TRBJ2-1
cdr3_nt: TGCAGCGTTGGGTGGCAGCGAAGAAATGAGCAGTTCTTC
cdr3_aa: CSVGWQRRNEQFF

d_call: NA
cdr3_length: 14
clone_size: NA
v_call: TRBV29-1
j_call: TRBJ2-3
cdr3_nt: TGCAGCGTTAGGGGGGGCCAGGGCCCAGATACGCAGTATTTT
cdr3_aa: CSVRGGQGPDTQYF

d_call: TRBD1
cdr3_length: 19
clone_size: NA
v_call: TRBV4-1
j_call: TRBJ2-7
cdr3_nt: TGCGCCAGCAGCCAAGGGGGACAGGGACGGCAGGGAGTACCCTACGAGCAGTACTTC
cdr3_aa: CASSQGGQGRQGVPYEQYF

d_call: NA
cdr3_length: 16
clone_size: NA
v_call: TRBV19
j_call: TRBJ2-5
cdr3_nt: TGTGCCAGTAGTCCTAGGATACAGATACAACAAGAGACCCAGTACTTC
cdr3_aa: CASSPRIQIQQETQYF

d_call: NA
cdr3_length: 14
clone_size: NA
v_call: TRBV6-5
j_call: TRBJ1-2
cdr3_nt: TGTGCCAGCAGACGGACGGCCTGGGACTATGGCTACACCTTC
cdr3_aa: CASRRTAWDYGYTF

d_call: TRBD1
cdr3_length: 13
clone_size: NA
v_call: TRBV2
j_call: TRBJ1-1
cdr3_nt: TGTGCCTGTTCGGGACAGAGGAACACTGAAGCTTTCTTT
cdr3_aa: CACSGQRNTEAFF

d_call: NA
cdr3_length: 15
clone_size: NA
v_call: TRBV7-8
j_call: TRBJ2-3
cdr3_nt: TGTGCCAGCAGCGCCGGACGGTGGGGCACAGATACGCAGTATTTT
cdr3_aa: CASSAGRWGTDTQYF

d_call: NA
cdr3_length: 15
clone_size: NA
v_call: TRBV19
j_call: TRBJ1-5
cdr3_nt: TGTGCCAGTAGAGTCGGGACGGTCAGCAATCAGCCCCAGCATTTT
cdr3_aa: CASRVGTVSNQPQHF

d_call: NA
cdr3_length: 13
clone_size: NA
v_call: TRBV29-1
j_call: TRBJ1-2
cdr3_nt: TGCAGCGCAGACTACGGAGCTAACTATGGCTACACCTTC
cdr3_aa: CSADYGANYGYTF

d_call: NA
cdr3_length: 15
clone_size: NA
v_call: TRBV25-1
j_call: TRBJ2-7
cdr3_nt: TGTGCCAGCAGTGAATATGGCAGGTTTGCCTACGAGCAGTACTTC
cdr3_aa: CASSEYGRFAYEQYF

d_call: NA
cdr3_length: 16
clone_size: NA
v_call: TRBV7-2
j_call: TRBJ1-3
cdr3_nt: TGTGCCAGCAGCTTAAATTTTGCGGGACCTGGAAACACCATATATTTT
cdr3_aa: CASSLNFAGPGNTIYF

d_call: TRBD1
cdr3_length: 14
clone_size: NA
v_call: TRBV19
j_call: TRBJ2-5
cdr3_nt: TGTGCCAGTAGTATGCCCGGGACAGGGGAGACCCAGTACTTC
cdr3_aa: CASSMPGTGETQYF

d_call: TRBD1
cdr3_length: 19
clone_size: NA
v_call: TRBV30
j_call: TRBJ2-6
cdr3_nt: TGTGCCTGGAGTGCCCCGTGGGGACAGGGGGCGCGAGGGGCCAACGTCCTGACTTTC
cdr3_aa: CAWSAPWGQGARGANVLTF

d_call: NA
cdr3_length: 12
clone_size: NA
v_call: TRBV6-6
j_call: TRBJ2-7
cdr3_nt: TGTGCCAGCAGTACAGGTTCCTACGAGCAGTACTTC
cdr3_aa: CASSTGSYEQYF

d_call: NA
cdr3_length: 15
clone_size: NA
v_call: TRBV29-1
j_call: TRBJ2-7
cdr3_nt: TGCAGCGTTGGGGCTCCAGCGGGCCCTTCCTACGAGCAGTACTTC
cdr3_aa: CSVGAPAGPSYEQYF

d_call: NA
cdr3_length: 10
clone_size: NA
v_call: TRBV25-1
j_call: TRBJ2-1
cdr3_nt: TGTGCCAGCAGTAGGGTTGAGCAGTTCTTC
cdr3_aa: CASSRVEQFF

d_call: TRBD1
cdr3_length: 17
clone_size: NA
v_call: TRBV4-1
j_call: TRBJ2-5
cdr3_nt: TGCGCCAGCAGCCAACTTGGGACAGGGGGAACCCAAGAGACCCAGTACTTC
cdr3_aa: CASSQLGTGGTQETQYF

d_call: NA
cdr3_length: 13
clone_size: NA
v_call: TRBV19
j_call: TRBJ2-5
cdr3_nt: TGTGCCAGTAGTTGGGGACAAAGGGAGACCCAGTACTTC
cdr3_aa: CASSWGQRETQYF

d_call: NA
cdr3_length: 16
clone_size: NA
v_call: TRBV7-2
j_call: TRBJ2-1
cdr3_nt: TGTGCCAGCAGCTTAGACGGTCGGAGCTCCTACAATGAGCAGTTCTTC
cdr3_aa: CASSLDGRSSYNEQFF

d_call: NA
cdr3_length: 11
clone_size: few
v_call: TRBV18
j_call: TRBJ2-5
cdr3_nt: TGTGCCAGCTCACCACAAGAGACCCAGTACTTC
cdr3_aa: CASSPQETQYF

d_call: TRBD1
cdr3_length: 13
clone_size: NA
v_call: TRBV6-6
j_call: TRBJ1-4
cdr3_nt: TGTGCCAGCAGTTCACCTCCGGGACAGCTCCTGTTTTTT
cdr3_aa: CASSSPPGQLLFF